Each of the 13 T cell receptor beta chains below was sequenced from the same sample in a study of shared clonotypes between healthy human individuals. TCRdb keeps only in-frame clones here, not all; method: immunoSEQ multiplex PCR. This repertoire shows some 2,000,000 clones, about 95% found once; its top ten account for 0.13%. The sequenced material came from naive CD4+ T cells sorted from blood. The subset is: CD45RA+ positively selected. These receptors all come from a man in his late teens or twenties in good health.

The rearrangement uses TRBV6-1 and TRBJ2-7; 9 bases align to TRBD2. CDR3 length equals 15 residues. Germline CDR1 MNHNS, CDR2 SASEGT. V shed 2 bases, J shed 3 bases, and the junction held 5 bases outside the gene matches. CDR3 amino acids: CASSEFSGSLYEQYF. The DNA of the CDR3 is TGTGCCAGCAGTGAATTTAGCGGGAGTCTCTACGAGCAGTACTTC.

CDR3: CASSSQWGDYSNQPQHF. The CDR3 DNA is TGTGCCAGCAGTTCCCAATGGGGGGACTATAGCAATCAGCCCCAGCATTTT. This sequence joins TRBV28 and TRBJ1-5; the D gene is possibly TRBD1 (5 bases). The CDR3 totals 17 residues. From germline, CDR1 is MDHEN and CDR2 SYDVKM. Trimming took off 4 bases at V and 0 bases at J, with 16 bases between the two ends.

The rearrangement uses TRBV29-1 and TRBJ1-5; 7 bases are a match to TRBD1. Germline-derived CDR1 and CDR2 are SQVTM and ANQGSEA. The CDR3 is made up of 15 amino acids. Trimming at V came to 5 bases and at J to 1 base, leaving 8 bases not matched to a gene. The CDR3 protein is CSVSQGPGSNQPQHF. DNA of the CDR3: TGCAGCGTTTCACAGGGGCCGGGGAGCAATCAGCCCCAGCATTTT. The full variable domain, rest sourced from reference TRBV29-1 and TRBJ1-5, is SAVISQKPSRDICQRGTSLTIQCQVDSQVTMMFWYRQQPGQSLTLIATANQGSEATYESGFVIDKFPISRPNLTFSTLTVSNMSPEDSSIYLCSVSQGPGSNQPQHFGDGTRLSIL.

This rearrangement joins TRBV30 to TRBJ2-7; D is possibly TRBD2 (6 bases). CDR1 is GTSNPN and CDR2 is SVGIG in the germline V gene (reference sequence). The CDR3 extends over 13 amino acids. V was clipped by 1 base and J by 6 bases, with 13 bases between them. The CDR3: CAWSETSVGEQYF. The CDR3 nucleotides are TGTGCCTGGAGTGAGACTAGTGTAGGCGAGCAGTACTTC. The full variable domain, completed using reference TRBV30 and TRBJ2-7, is SQTIHQWPATLVQPVGSPLSLECTVEGTSNPNLYWYRQAAGRGLQLLFYSVGIGQISSEVPQNLSASRPQDRQFILSSKKLLLSDSGFYLCAWSETSVGEQYFGPGTRLTVT.

The chain has TRBV30 and TRBJ2-3; D remains ambiguous. Trimming took 4 bases from V and 4 from J, leaving 9 bases between them. The CDR3 sequence is 12 residues long. Germline-derived CDR1 and CDR2 are GTSNPN and SVGIG (reference sequence). This CDR3 is CAWNGGPDTQYF. CDR3 bases: TGTGCCTGGAACGGCGGCCCAGATACGCAGTATTTT.

V is TRBV9 and J is TRBJ2-7, with D maybe TRBD1 (6 bases). Between the trimmed V and J ends, which lost 0 bases and 1 base, there was a span of 17 bases. The CDR3 length is 17 residues. Germline-derived CDR1 and CDR2 are SGDLS and YYNGEE. DNA for the CDR3: TGTGCCAGCAGCGTAGAGGGACAAGGAAGCTTTTCCTACGAGCAGTACTTC. It yields the protein CASSVEGQGSFSYEQYF.

The chain is built from TRBV29-1 and TRBJ1-1; D gene unclear. CDR3 size: 13 residues. The germline V and J ends were trimmed by 5 bases and 1 base, with 11 bases remaining between them. CDR1 and CDR2 from the germline V gene are SQVTM and ANQGSEA. DNA for the CDR3: TGCAGCGTTCCCAGACACTCGAACACTGAAGCTTTCTTT. It codes for CSVPRHSNTEAFF.

CDR3 nucleotides: TGTGCCAGCAGCTTTCTTTCTGTCGTGGTAACAGAGACCCAGTACTTC. It codes for CASSFLSVVVTETQYF. This sequence joins TRBV7-9 and TRBJ2-5; D gene ambiguous. The V and J ends lost 3 bases and 4 bases respectively, with 18 bases between them. This CDR3 is 16 amino acids long. The germline V gene encodes CDR1 SEHNR and CDR2 FQNEAQ (reference sequence).

The genes are TRBV6-5 and TRBJ1-1, with D unclear. The length of the CDR3 is 14 residues. The V gene lost 6 bases and the J gene lost 1 base, with 12 bases spanning the gap. The V gene's germline CDR1 is MNHEY and CDR2 SVGAGI. The CDR3 here is CASRLQPGNTEAFF. The CDR3 DNA follows: TGTGCCAGCAGACTACAGCCCGGGAACACTGAAGCTTTCTTT.

The J gene is TRBJ1-2, the V gene TRBV5-1; tentatively, D is TRBD1 (6 bases). V was cut by 4 bases and J by 2 bases, with 18 bases left in between. Per the germline V gene, CDR1 is SGHRS and CDR2 is YFSETQ. The length of the CDR3 is 16 residues. The CDR3 nucleotides are TGCGCCAGCAGCCTAACACCCCCGACAGGCAACTATGGCTACACCTTC. The encoded protein is CASSLTPPTGNYGYTF.

The chain uses TRBV6-5 and TRBJ1-3; D is undetermined. Germline values: CDR1 MNHEY, CDR2 SVGAGI. The CDR3 consists of 16 residues. Deletions cut 0 bases from V and 0 bases from J, with 9 bases between. CDR3 region: CASSYSERSSGNTIYF. The CDR3 DNA follows: TGTGCCAGCAGTTACTCGGAACGTAGCTCTGGAAACACCATATATTTT.

V is TRBV7-2 and J is TRBJ2-7, with 9 bases matching TRBD2. The CDR3 has 14 amino acids. Germline V gene lookup returns CDR1 SGHTA and CDR2 FQGNSA. V dropped 3 bases and J dropped 4; count of bases not matched to a gene: 4. CDR3 coding DNA: TGTGCCAGCAGCTTGGGACTAGCTTCATACGAGCAGTACTTC. Translating gives CASSLGLASYEQYF.

The chain uses TRBV6-6 and TRBJ2-1; D gene unclear. Trimming took off 7 bases at V and 0 bases at J, with 13 bases between the two ends. CDR1 MNHNY and CDR2 SVGAGI come from the germline V gene (reference sequence). There are 15 residues in the CDR3. The CDR3 sequence is CASIQDGASYNEQFF. For the CDR3, the DNA is TGTGCCAGCATCCAGGACGGAGCCTCCTACAATGAGCAGTTCTTC.